This T cell receptor (beta chain) was documented in a study of blood T cell repertoires in COVID-19. Study as a whole: Samples taken during acute and convalescent COVID-19 were collected in the United States, Italy and Spain. T cells, B-cell-depleted T cells, or PBMCs provided the cDNA or gDNA that served as material.

Original processing methods: Researchers report that nucleated cell counts were estimated from reference gene primer amplification. Here immunoSEQ multiplex PCR was the method, and the copy in TCRdb shows in-frame clones only, minus some. That table is the source of V, J and clone size, and D and trimming were worked out from the DNA. Here the sample spans 40,000 to 50,000 clones, around 81% being singletons. Germline CDR1 is SNHLY and CDR2 is FYNNEI. The CDR3 loop spans 15 amino acids. Between the trimmed V and J ends, which lost 4 bases and 7 bases, there was a span of 17 bases. The specimen sequenced was peripheral blood. The TCR sequence derives from a man aged 35 to 55 with active or convalescent COVID-19. This chain links TRBV2 with TRBJ1-5; D uncertain. The CDR3 reads CASSGGLWRVQPQHF. The CDR3 DNA follows: TGTGCCAGCAGTGGGGGTTTATGGAGGGTCCAGCCCCAGCATTTT.